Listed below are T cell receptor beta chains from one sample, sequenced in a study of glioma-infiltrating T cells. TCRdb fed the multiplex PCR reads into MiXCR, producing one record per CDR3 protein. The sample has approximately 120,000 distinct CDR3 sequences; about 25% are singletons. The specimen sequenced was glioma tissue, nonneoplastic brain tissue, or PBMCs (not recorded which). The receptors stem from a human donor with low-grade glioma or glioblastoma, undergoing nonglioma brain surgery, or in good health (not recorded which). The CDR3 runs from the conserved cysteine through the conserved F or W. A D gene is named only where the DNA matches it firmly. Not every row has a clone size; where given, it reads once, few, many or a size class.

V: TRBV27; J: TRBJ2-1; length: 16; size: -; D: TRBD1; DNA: TGTGCCAGCAGTTCGACGGGACAGAAACAATACAATGAGCAGTTCTTC; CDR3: CASSSTGQKQYNEQFF
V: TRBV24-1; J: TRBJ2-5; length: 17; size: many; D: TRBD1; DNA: TGTGCCACCAGTGATGGGACAGGGGGGAGGATAAGGGAGACCCAGTACTTC; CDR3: CATSDGTGGRIRETQYF
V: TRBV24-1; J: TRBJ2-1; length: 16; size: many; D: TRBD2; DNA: TGTGCCACCAGTGATTCTAGCGGGGCCTCCTACAATGAGCAGTTCTTC; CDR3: CATSDSSGASYNEQFF
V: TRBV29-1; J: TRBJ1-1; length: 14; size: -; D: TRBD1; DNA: TGCAGCGTTTTAGGACAGGTCATGAACACTGAAGCTTTCTTT; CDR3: CSVLGQVMNTEAFF
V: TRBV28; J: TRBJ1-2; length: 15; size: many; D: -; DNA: TGTGCCAGCAGCGAACAGGTCCAGCGGGACTATGGCTACACCTTC; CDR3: CASSEQVQRDYGYTF
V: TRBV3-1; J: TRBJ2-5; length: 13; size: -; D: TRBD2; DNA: TGTGCCAGCATCCGTAGCGGGGAAGAGATCCAGTACTTC; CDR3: CASIRSGEEIQYF
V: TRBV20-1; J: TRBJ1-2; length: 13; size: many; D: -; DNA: TGCAGTGCGAGGGGCTCCGAGCCATATGGCTACACCTTC; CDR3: CSARGSEPYGYTF
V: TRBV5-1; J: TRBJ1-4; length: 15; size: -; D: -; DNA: TGCGCCAGCAGCTTGGAGGGGGCAACTAATGAAAAACTGTTTTTT; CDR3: CASSLEGATNEKLFF
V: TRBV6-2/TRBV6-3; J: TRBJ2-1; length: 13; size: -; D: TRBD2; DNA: TGTGCTAGCAGACAGACTAGCGGTTCCGAGCAGTTCTTC; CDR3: CASRQTSGSEQFF
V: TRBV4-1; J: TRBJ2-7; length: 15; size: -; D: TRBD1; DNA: TGCGCCAGCAGCCCAGGGACAGGGAGCTCCTACGAGCAGTACTTC; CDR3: CASSPGTGSSYEQYF
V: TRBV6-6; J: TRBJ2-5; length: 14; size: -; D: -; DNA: TGTGCCAGCAGTTTTAGCGGAAGCACAGAGACCCAGTACTTC; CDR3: CASSFSGSTETQYF
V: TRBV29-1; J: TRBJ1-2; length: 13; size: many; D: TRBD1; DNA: TGCAGCGTTGATGTGACAGGGGACTATGGCTACACCTTC; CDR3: CSVDVTGDYGYTF
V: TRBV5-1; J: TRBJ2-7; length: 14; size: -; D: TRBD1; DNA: TGCGCCAGCAGCTTTACAGGGGCCACCTACGAGCAGTACTTC; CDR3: CASSFTGATYEQYF
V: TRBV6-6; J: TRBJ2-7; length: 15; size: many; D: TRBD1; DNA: TGTGCCAGCAGTTACTCCGGGACAGGGACCTTCGAGCAGTACTTC; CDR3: CASSYSGTGTFEQYF
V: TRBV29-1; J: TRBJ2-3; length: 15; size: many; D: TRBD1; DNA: TGCAGCGTTGGTGATGGACAGGGGGTCACAGATACGCAGTATTTT; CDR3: CSVGDGQGVTDTQYF
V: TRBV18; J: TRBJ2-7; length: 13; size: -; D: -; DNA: TGTGCCAGCTCAACCGGGTCCCGCTACGAGCAGTACTTC; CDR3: CASSTGSRYEQYF
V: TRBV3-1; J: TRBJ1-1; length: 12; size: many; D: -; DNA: TGTGCCAGCAGCCAAGGGGAGGGAGAAGCTTTCTTT; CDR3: CASSQGEGEAFF